This T cell receptor (beta chain) is drawn from a study of blood T cell repertoires in COVID-19. At the level of the study: Samples of COVID-19 (acute and convalescent) were obtained from the United States, Italy and Spain. T cells, B-cell-depleted T cells, or PBMCs supplied cDNA or gDNA.

Clones were read by immunoSEQ multiplex PCR, and TCRdb kept only the in-frame ones, dropping some. The sample includes about 95,000 clones, 89% seen only once; the top ten take about 3.3%. There are 15 residues in the CDR3. The ends were cut back, 3 bases at V and 3 bases at J, with 12 bases in the middle. Germline V gene sequence: CDR1 MDHEN, CDR2 SYDVKM. The source is a woman aged 70 to 79 with acute or convalescent COVID-19. The chain has TRBV28 and TRBJ1-3, with unresolved D. The sample comprised peripheral blood. This CDR3 reads CASSFTAAGGNTIYF. CDR3 DNA sequence: TGTGCCAGCAGTTTTACAGCGGCGGGTGGAAACACCATATATTTT.